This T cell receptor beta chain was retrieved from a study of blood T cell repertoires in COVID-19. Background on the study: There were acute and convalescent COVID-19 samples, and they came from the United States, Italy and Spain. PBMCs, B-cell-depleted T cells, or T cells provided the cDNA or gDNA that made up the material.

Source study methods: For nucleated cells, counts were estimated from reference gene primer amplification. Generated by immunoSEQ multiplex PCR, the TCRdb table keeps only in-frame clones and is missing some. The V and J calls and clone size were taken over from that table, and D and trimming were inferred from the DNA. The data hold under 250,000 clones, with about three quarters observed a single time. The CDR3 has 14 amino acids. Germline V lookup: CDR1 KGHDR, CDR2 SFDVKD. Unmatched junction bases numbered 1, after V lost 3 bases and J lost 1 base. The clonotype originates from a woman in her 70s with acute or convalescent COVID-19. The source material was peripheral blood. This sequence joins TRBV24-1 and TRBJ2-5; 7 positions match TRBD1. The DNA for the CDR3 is TGTGCCACCAGTGATGGGACAGTCCAAGAGACCCAGTACTTC. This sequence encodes CATSDGTVQETQYF.